This is a list of T cell receptor beta chains from one sample in a study of CDR3 diversity in severe acne. TCRdb analysed the PCR reads with MiXCR anew, one entry per CDR3 protein. The sample has 89,000 or so distinct CDR3 sequences; 48% are singletons. Sequencing was carried out using blood. These receptors were collected from a male donor in good health, serving as a control. Both conserved end residues are part of each CDR3. D genes are given only for firm matches. The size of a clone is reported for some rows only, either as once, few or many, or as a class for expanded clones.

D,V,J,size,DNA,CDR3
-,TRBV7-2,TRBJ1-5,few,TGTGCCAGCAGCGTGGGGGACGGGCCCTTTCTCGTTCAGCCCCAGCATTTT,CASSVGDGPFLVQPQHF
-,TRBV5-1,TRBJ2-1,many,TGCGCCAGCAGCTTGGCCGCGGGCAATGAGCAGTTCTTC,CASSLAAGNEQFF
-,TRBV2,TRBJ1-5,-,TGTGCCAGCAGTGAAGGGCGGCTAAATCAGCCCCAGCATTTT,CASSEGRLNQPQHF
-,TRBV30,TRBJ2-7,many,TGTGCCTGGAGTGTCTATACATACAGCGGGTTTAGCTCCTACGAGCAGTACTTC,CAWSVYTYSGFSSYEQYF
-,TRBV29-1,TRBJ1-1,few,TGCAGCGTTGAAGGGACACCGAACACTGAAGCTTTCTTT,CSVEGTPNTEAFF
TRBD2,TRBV9,TRBJ2-7,many,TGTGCCAGCAGCCCCCGCAGCGGGGGCTCCTACGAGCAGTACTTC,CASSPRSGGSYEQYF
-,TRBV5-1,TRBJ1-2,few,TGCGCCAGCAGCAGGGTGCAACAGAACTATGGCTACACCTTC,CASSRVQQNYGYTF
-,TRBV29-1,TRBJ1-1,few,TGCAGCGGGCAGGGTGGTTCCACTGAAGCTTTCTTT,CSGQGGSTEAFF
TRBD1,TRBV24-1,TRBJ1-1,few,TGTGCCACCAGTGATTCCAGGATGACAGGGAGGAACACTGAAGCTTTCTTT,CATSDSRMTGRNTEAFF
-,TRBV2,TRBJ1-5,-,TGTGCCAGCAGTGGACAGCCGTATAGCAATCAGCCCCAGCATTTT,CASSGQPYSNQPQHF
-,TRBV7-2,TRBJ2-7,-,TGTGCCAGCAGTATTGGACAGTTTGGCGGCTCCTACGAGCAGTACTTC,CASSIGQFGGSYEQYF
-,TRBV6-9,TRBJ2-5,-,-,CASSERTGSDGYTFGSGTQYF
-,TRBV20-1,TRBJ1-4,medium-sized,TGCAGTGCTAGACCGACGGGGGGTGCTAATGAAAAACTGTTTTTT,CSARPTGGANEKLFF
-,TRBV20-1,TRBJ2-3,medium-sized,TGCAGTGCTAGTCCGCGAGCGGGCACAGATACGCAGTATTTT,CSASPRAGTDTQYF
-,TRBV2,TRBJ2-7,-,TGTGCCAGCAGTGAAGCGCTTCCGTCCTACGAGCAGTACTTC,CASSEALPSYEQYF
TRBD2,TRBV7-2,TRBJ2-2,-,TGTGCCAGCAGCTTAATGGGTCGACTAGCGGGGAACACCGGGGAGCTGTTTTTT,CASSLMGRLAGNTGELFF
-,TRBV29-1,TRBJ1-5,-,TGCAGCGTCGGGCAGGTCAATCGGCCCCAGCATTTT,CSVGQVNRPQHF
-,TRBV20-1,TRBJ1-1,-,TGCAGTGCTAGTGGCGAGCGAGAAACTGAAGCTTTCTTT,CSASGERETEAFF
-,TRBV5-4,TRBJ2-3,many,TGTGCCAGCAGCTTAGGCAGCAGGAGTACAGATACGCAGTATTTT,CASSLGSRSTDTQYF
TRBD1,TRBV2,TRBJ1-2,-,TGTGCCGCAGGGGGGAACTATGGCTACACCTTC,CAAGGNYGYTF
TRBD1,TRBV7-9,TRBJ1-2,few,TGTGCCAGCAGCCCGGGACAGGGGGTGGGCTACACCTTC,CASSPGQGVGYTF
-,TRBV6-1,TRBJ1-2,many,TGTGCCAGCAGTGAAGCGGGGGGGGGGACCTATGGCTACACCTTC,CASSEAGGGTYGYTF
TRBD1,TRBV2,TRBJ1-2,few,TGTGCCAGCAGGGCAGGGACAGACTATGGCTACACCTTC,CASRAGTDYGYTF
-,TRBV5-5,TRBJ1-2,-,TGTGCCAGCAGGCGGGTACTTAACTATGGCTACACCTTC,CASRRVLNYGYTF
-,TRBV20-1,TRBJ1-2,many,TGCAGTGCTAGAGCTCCCGAAAAGGGGCAGAACTATGGCTACACCTTC,CSARAPEKGQNYGYTF
TRBD2,TRBV7-9,TRBJ2-5,few,TGTGCCAGCAGCCCGGGAGGGGGGCGAGGCGGGACCCAGTACTTC,CASSPGGGRGGTQYF
-,TRBV5-5,TRBJ1-1,-,TGCGCCAGCAGCTTGGCCGGGCTATCTGAAGCTTTCTTT,CASSLAGLSEAFF
-,TRBV7-9,TRBJ1-1,many,TGTGCCAGCAGCTTCGGCAGGGTGAACACTGAAGCTTTCTTT,CASSFGRVNTEAFF
TRBD1,TRBV5-4,TRBJ2-2,-,TGTGCCAGCAGCTGGGGACAGGGTGCCGGGGAGCTGTTTTTT,CASSWGQGAGELFF
TRBD1,TRBV2,TRBJ2-2,-,TGTGCCAGCACTGGACAGGGGGGTGGGGAGCTGCTTTTT,CASTGQGGGELLF
-,TRBV7-9,TRBJ1-1,few,TGTGCCAGCAGCTTTGTCGATGTGGGTGAAGCTTTCTTT,CASSFVDVGEAFF
-,TRBV9,TRBJ1-2,few,TGTGCCAGCAGCGTAGAGGGCGGGGGGTGGGGTGCCTTC,CASSVEGGGWGAF
-,TRBV19,TRBJ1-5,-,TGTGCCAGTACGGTGGACAACTCCGCTCAGCCCCAGCATTTT,CASTVDNSAQPQHF
-,TRBV5-1,TRBJ2-2,many,TGCGCCAGCAGCCCCTGGACCAGCACCGGGGAGCTGTTTTTT,CASSPWTSTGELFF
TRBD1,TRBV7-2,TRBJ2-6,-,TGTGCCAGCAGCCCCGGGACAGGGGCGGGAGGGGCCAACGTCCTGACTTTC,CASSPGTGAGGANVLTF
-,TRBV7-3,TRBJ1-5,-,TGTGCCAGCAGCTTGAGGAGGAATAACAATCAGCCCCAGCATTTT,CASSLRRNNNQPQHF
-,TRBV7-6,TRBJ2-7,-,TGTGCCAGCAGCCCCGGTGTCGAGCAGTACTTC,CASSPGVEQYF
-,TRBV6-1,TRBJ1-2,many,TGTGCCAGCAGTGATCGGAGGGGGTCCTATGGCTACACCTTC,CASSDRRGSYGYTF
TRBD2,TRBV24-1,TRBJ2-3,-,TGTGCCACCAGTGGACTAGCTGAAACAGATACGCAGTATTTT,CATSGLAETDTQYF
-,TRBV5-1,TRBJ2-3,many,TGCGCCAGCAGCTTGGTGGGGACGGCGGATACAGATACGCAGTATTTT,CASSLVGTADTDTQYF
-,TRBV29-1,TRBJ1-1,many,TGCAGCGGACAATTGCTAACCCTGGACACTGAAGCTTTCTTT,CSGQLLTLDTEAFF
-,TRBV29-1,TRBJ1-2,-,TGCAGCGTTGGAGCTAACTATGGCTACACCTTC,CSVGANYGYTF
TRBD1,TRBV7-9,TRBJ1-5,-,TGTGCCAGCAGCCATGAGGCAGGGGGCCAGCCCCAGCATTTT,CASSHEAGGQPQHF
-,TRBV7-9,TRBJ1-2,-,TGTGCCAGCTCCGGGACGGGGGATCTCTATGGCTACACCTTC,CASSGTGDLYGYTF
-,TRBV6-5,TRBJ2-7,-,TGTGCCAGCAGTTACTCCACAGGGAGAGGATACGAGCAGTACTTC,CASSYSTGRGYEQYF
-,TRBV28,TRBJ1-1,few,TGTGCCAGCAGCCTGGGGACGGAGGCTTTCTTT,CASSLGTEAFF
TRBD1,TRBV19,TRBJ1-4,few,TGTGCCAGTGGACAGGGACGGAGTGAAAAACTGTTTTTT,CASGQGRSEKLFF
TRBD1,TRBV7-8,TRBJ2-7,-,TGTGCCAGCAGCTTAGTAACCGGGACAGGGACGACCGGGCCGCACTACGAGCAGTACTTC,CASSLVTGTGTTGPHYEQYF
-,TRBV2,TRBJ1-3,few,TGTGCCAGCGTTCAGGTCCTCTCTGGAAACACCATATATTTT,CASVQVLSGNTIYF